This paragraph covers one T cell receptor (beta chain) sequence. Its antigen is unidentified. This record belongs to a study of neurological immune-mediated disorders. MiXCR, applied by TCRdb to the 5' RACE reads, yields one record per CDR3 protein. The repertoire holds some 57,000 distinct CDR3 sequences, with around 4% as singletons. Germline lookup yields CDR1 SGHRS and CDR2 YFSETQ. This CDR3 has 14 residues. V was clipped by 4 bases and J by 4 bases; unmatched bases: 6. Regarding the study as a whole: Expansion of TCR clones was greatest in HTLV-1-associated myelopathy and smallest in multiple sclerosis, where it fell below that of healthy controls.

This TCR came from a man in his fifties or sixties with multiple sclerosis. Material: PBMCs. J is TRBJ1-2 and V is TRBV5-1; 8 positions agree with TRBD1. The CDR3 reads CASSGGTGSYGYTF. In DNA form, the CDR3 reads TGCGCCAGCAGCGGGGGGACAGGAAGCTATGGCTACACCTTC. Based on the CDR3 plus reference TRBV5-1 and TRBJ1-2, the full variable domain is KAGVTQTPRYLIKTRGQQVTLSCSPISGHRSVSWYQQTPGQGLQFLFEYFSETQRNKGNFPGRFSGRQFSNSRSEMNVSTLELGDSALYLCASSGGTGSYGYTFGSGTRLTVV.